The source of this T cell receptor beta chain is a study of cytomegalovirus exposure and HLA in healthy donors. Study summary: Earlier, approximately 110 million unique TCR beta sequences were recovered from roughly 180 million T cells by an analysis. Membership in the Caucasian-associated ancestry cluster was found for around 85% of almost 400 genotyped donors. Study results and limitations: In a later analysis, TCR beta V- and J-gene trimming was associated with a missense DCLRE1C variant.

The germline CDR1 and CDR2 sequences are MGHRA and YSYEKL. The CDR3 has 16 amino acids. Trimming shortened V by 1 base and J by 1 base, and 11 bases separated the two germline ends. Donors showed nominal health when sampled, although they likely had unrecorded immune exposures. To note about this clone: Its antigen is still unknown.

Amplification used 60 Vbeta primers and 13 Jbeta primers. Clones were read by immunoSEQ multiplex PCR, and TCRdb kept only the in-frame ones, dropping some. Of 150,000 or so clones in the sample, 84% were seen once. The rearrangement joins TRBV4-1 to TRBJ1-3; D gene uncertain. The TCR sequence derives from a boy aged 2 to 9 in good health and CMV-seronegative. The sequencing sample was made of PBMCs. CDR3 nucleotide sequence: TGCGCCAGCAGCCAAGTGTTTTCTCCTTCTGGAAACACCATATATTTT. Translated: CASSQVFSPSGNTIYF.